A single sample is the source of the 4 T cell receptor beta chains below, sequenced in a study of T cells in Graves' hyperthyroidism and ophthalmopathy. RNA transcripts gave rise to amplified TCR beta CDR3 regions. First-round RT-PCR targeting the TCR CDR3 was performed with the HTBI primer set. TCRdb fed the multiplex PCR reads into MiXCR, producing one record per CDR3 protein. The sample records around 280,000 distinct CDR3 sequences, roughly 13% being singletons. Sequencing input: blood. The receptor set was obtained from a woman aged 30 to 39 with Graves' hyperthyroidism that later progressed to Graves' ophthalmopathy.

This clonotype has a count of ten or more. The chain links TRBV20-1 to TRBJ2-1; D perhaps matches TRBD2 (6 bases). V lost 5 bases, J lost 6 bases, and 14 bases lay in between. Germline lookup yields CDR1 DFQATT and CDR2 SNEGSKA (reference sequence). The CDR3 loop spans 13 amino acids. The chain's CDR3 is CSAPRTTINEQFF. CDR3 coding DNA: TGCAGTGCTCCCAGGACTACTATCAATGAGCAGTTCTTC.

Ten or more counts support this clonotype. The chain carries TRBV7-9 and TRBJ1-1; tentatively, D is TRBD1 (6 bases). V was pared by 2 bases and J by 3 bases, with 16 bases between. Germline-derived CDR1 and CDR2 are SEHNR and FQNEAQ (reference sequence). The CDR3 runs 16 residues. As DNA, the CDR3 is TGTGCCAGCAGCTTATGGGGAGGGGGTGAAGACACTGAAGCTTTCTTT. Its protein is CASSLWGGGEDTEAFF.

This clonotype was picked up many times. The chain employs TRBV28 and TRBJ1-1; TRBD1 matches at 9 bases. CDR3 size: 15 residues. V dropped 7 bases and J dropped 5; count of bases not matched to a gene: 11. From germline, CDR1 is MDHEN and CDR2 SYDVKM. The CDR3 is CASKSSGTGRTEAFF. For the CDR3, the DNA is TGTGCCAGCAAGTCGAGCGGGACAGGGAGGACTGAAGCTTTCTTT.

This clonotype was detected ten times or more. This chain links TRBV20-1 with TRBJ1-1, with D perhaps matching TRBD1 (5 bases). Trimming removed 0 bases at V and 1 base at J, with 15 bases between. CDR1 and CDR2 from the germline V gene are DFQATT and SNEGSKA (reference sequence). CDR3 length: 16 residues. DNA of the CDR3: TGCAGTGCTAGAGAGTGGGAGGGGTTAGGGAACACTGAAGCTTTCTTT. This encodes CSAREWEGLGNTEAFF.